This T cell receptor (beta chain) was observed in a study of regulatory T cells in long-lasting Graves disease. After removal of 6 bases from V and 4 bases from J, the junction contained 7 bases not matched to a gene. The length of the CDR3 is 15 residues. CDR1 and CDR2 (germline): SEHNR, FQNEAQ (reference sequence). This clonotype was detected many times. Its cognate antigen is unknown. General study findings and limits: Relative to newly diagnosed Graves' patients, persistent ones had lower TCR diversity.

Documented time point: newly diagnosed GD, antithyroid drugs for less than 3 months. PBMCs were the source of the RNA used for TCR sequencing. The guidelines of the American Thyroid Association were the basis for diagnosing Graves' disease. From an endocrinology department in Xi'an, China, came the patients. Arm-PCR with iRepertoire HTBI primers amplified the CDR3 regions for these TCR beta libraries. TCRdb reprocessed the multiplex PCR reads via MiXCR and lists one record per CDR3 protein. The table lists more than 300,000 distinct CDR3 sequences, 15% to 19% of them singletons. This TCR was sampled from a female donor with Graves disease. Source: peripheral blood mononuclear cells (PBMCs), taken at new diagnosis, from a patient treated with antithyroid drugs. The gene calls are TRBV7-9 and TRBJ2-7; 12 bases agree with TRBD2. CDR3 residues: CASSLAGGPSYEQYF. Here the CDR3 DNA reads TGTGCCAGCAGTCTAGCGGGAGGGCCCTCTTACGAGCAGTACTTC.